A single sample gave rise to the 32 T cell receptor beta chains below, sequenced in a study of blood T cell repertoires in COVID-19. This table comes from immunoSEQ multiplex PCR, and its TCRdb copy is limited to in-frame clones, with some not included. The sample consists of about 260,000 clones, under 90% of them appearing once. Sequencing used peripheral blood. The source is a human donor in a cohort sampled during active COVID-19.

The chain carries TRBV18 and TRBJ2-7, with no clear D. Per germline, CDR1 KGHSH and CDR2 LQKENI. Trimming took off 4 bases at V and 4 bases at J, with 8 bases between the two ends. The CDR3 is 12 residues long. CDR3 DNA: TGTGCCAGCTCACGGCAGAATTACGAGCAGTACTTC. It is translated as CASSRQNYEQYF.

The chain combines TRBV6-5 with TRBJ2-7, with 7 bases identical to TRBD2. Germline values: CDR1 MNHEY, CDR2 SVGAGI. The CDR3 has 12 amino acids. V trimming: 11 bases; J trimming: 0 bases; junction bases outside the gene matches: 4. The CDR3 here is CAARDYSYEQYF. CDR3 coding DNA: TGTGCCGCCCGGGACTACTCCTACGAGCAGTACTTC.

The V call is TRBV10-3, the J call TRBJ2-1, with 14 bases identical to TRBD2. With 4 bases clipped from V and 4 bases from J, the junction kept 6 bases outside the gene matches. The CDR3 is 17 residues long. Germline V lookup: CDR1 ENHRY, CDR2 SYGVKD. CDR3 sequence reads: CAISVTSGRAPYNEQFF. CDR3 DNA sequence: TGTGCCATCAGTGTGACTAGCGGGAGGGCCCCATACAATGAGCAGTTCTTC.

The chain carries TRBV4-1 and TRBJ1-2, with D maybe TRBD1 (5 bases). The CDR3 totals 16 residues. The V end lost 5 bases, the J end lost 2 bases, and 18 bases lay between the germline ends. CDR1 MGHRA and CDR2 YSYEKL come from the germline V gene. CDR3 amino acids: CASSDPSREKNYGYTF. The DNA of the CDR3 is TGCGCCAGCAGCGACCCGAGCAGGGAAAAAAACTATGGCTACACCTTC.

This clone was found a few times. Within the sample, other DNA sequences also encode this same CDR3. The genes are TRBV3-1 (or the pseudogene TRBV3-2) and TRBJ1-5; 7 bases match TRBD1. J lost 2 bases, V lost 4 bases, and 2 bases had no gene match. Germline CDR1 LGHDT, CDR2 YNNKEL (reference sequence). The length of the CDR3 is 14 residues. CDR3 loop: CASSRGTGNQPQHF. The DNA of the CDR3 is TGTGCCAGCAGCCGAGGGACAGGCAATCAGCCCCAGCATTTT.

In this sample, this clone turned up once. The rearrangement uses TRBV27 and TRBJ2-3; D might be TRBD2 (5 bases). The CDR3 length is 15 residues. Germline V gives CDR1 MNHEY, CDR2 SMNVEV (reference sequence). Trimming removed 3 bases at V and 3 bases at J, with 13 bases between. The CDR3 sequence: CASSLSFRGTDTQYF. Written as DNA, the CDR3 is TGTGCCAGCAGTTTGTCATTTCGGGGTACAGATACGCAGTATTTT.

The chain couples TRBV27 to TRBJ2-6, with D uncertain. This CDR3 is 17 amino acids long. Trimming shortened V by 3 bases and J by 0 bases, and 12 bases separated the two germline ends. Germline V gene lookup returns CDR1 MNHEY and CDR2 SMNVEV (reference sequence). The CDR3 protein is CASSFWQARSGANVLTF. The CDR3 DNA reads TGTGCCAGCAGTTTCTGGCAGGCCCGCTCTGGGGCCAACGTCCTGACTTTC.

The DNA for the CDR3 is TGTGCCAGCAGCATACCCGGGACTAGCAACGAGCAGTACTTC. It is translated as CASSIPGTSNEQYF. The rearrangement joins TRBV11-2 to TRBJ2-7, with 9 bases fitting TRBD2. Germline values: CDR1 SGHAT, CDR2 FQNNGV. This CDR3 contains 14 residues. V shed 5 bases and J 5 bases; nucleotides not matched to a gene: 7. The whole variable domain, filled in from reference TRBV11-2 and TRBJ2-7, reads EAGVAQSPRYKIIEKRQSVAFWCNPISGHATLYWYQQILGQGPKLLIQFQNNGVVDDSQLPKDRFSAERLKGVDSTLKIQPAKLEDSAVYLCASSIPGTSNEQYFGPGTRLTVT.

The chain links TRBV29-1 to TRBJ2-7; the match to TRBD1 covers 8 bases. Germline trimming cut 4 bases from V and 0 bases from J; bases unmatched to any gene: 5. The germline CDR1 and CDR2 sequences are SQVTM and ANQGSEA. The CDR3 extends over 14 amino acids. The CDR3: CSVVDRVLSYEQYF. The CDR3 DNA sequence: TGCAGCGTTGTGGACAGGGTCCTCTCCTACGAGCAGTACTTC.

J is TRBJ2-1 and V is TRBV7-8; 13 positions match TRBD2. V lost 1 base to trimming and J lost 7 bases; unmatched junction nucleotides: 4. Germline loops: CDR1 SGHVS, CDR2 FQNEAQ. CDR3 length: 16 amino acids. The DNA for the CDR3 is TGTGCCAGCAGCTTAGGCGGACTAGCGGGAGATAATGAGCAGTTCTTC. It codes for CASSLGGLAGDNEQFF.

V usage is TRBV27 and J usage is TRBJ2-7; TRBD1 agrees at 9 bases. Trimming at V came to 0 bases and at J to 2 bases, leaving 8 bases not matched to a gene. The CDR3 totals 17 residues. The germline gives CDR1 MNHEY, CDR2 SMNVEV (reference sequence). CDR3 sequence reads: CASSLSAPQGAPYEQYF. CDR3 bases: TGTGCCAGCAGTTTATCGGCCCCACAGGGGGCCCCCTACGAGCAGTACTTC.

The chain joins TRBV25-1 to TRBJ1-4; the match to TRBD1 covers 8 bases. After removal of 9 bases from V and 5 bases from J, the junction contained 14 bases not matched to a gene. This CDR3 comprises 16 residues. Germline CDR1 MGHDK, CDR2 SYGVNS. DNA of the CDR3: TGTGCCAGTAAGAATTCAGGGACAGGTTCAAATGAAAAACTGTTTTTT. Translation gives CASKNSGTGSNEKLFF.

The chain has TRBV18 and TRBJ2-1; possibly TRBD1 for D (6 bases). Germline CDR1 and CDR2: KGHSH and LQKENI. Trimming took off 3 bases at V and 6 bases at J, with 9 bases between the two ends. The CDR3 spans 13 residues. CDR3 region: CASSPDSTNEQFF. CDR3 nucleotide sequence: TGTGCCAGCTCACCGGACAGTACCAATGAGCAGTTCTTC.

The chain employs TRBV3-1 (or the pseudogene TRBV3-2) and TRBJ1-1, with D uncertain. CDR1 and CDR2 from the germline V gene are LGHDT and YNNKEL (reference sequence). CDR3 size: 13 residues. Trimming took off 1 base at V and 2 bases at J, with 5 bases between the two ends. CDR3 DNA: TGTGCCAGCAGCCAAGTAACAAACACTGAAGCTTTCTTT. It specifies CASSQVTNTEAFF.

This clone was seen more than once but under ten times. V and J are TRBV10-1 and TRBJ2-3, with 9 bases aligning to TRBD2. The CDR3 consists of 17 residues. Per germline, CDR1 WNHNN and CDR2 SYGVQD (reference sequence). With 5 bases clipped from V and 3 bases from J, the junction kept 12 bases outside the gene matches. CDR3 residues: CASSSIVAGVSTDTQYF. CDR3 bases: TGCGCCAGCAGTAGCATTGTAGCGGGGGTATCGACAGATACGCAGTATTTT.

V gene TRBV10-3 combines with J gene TRBJ1-2; 7 bases line up with TRBD1. J lost 8 bases, V lost 5 bases, and 8 bases had no gene match. The CDR3 totals 13 residues. Germline V lookup: CDR1 ENHRY, CDR2 SYGVKD. The CDR3 loop reads CAISIEGARGYTF. DNA of the CDR3: TGTGCCATCAGTATTGAGGGGGCGCGAGGCTACACCTTC.

This chain uses TRBV27 with TRBJ2-1, with TRBD2 matching over 12 bases. CDR3 size: 16 residues. J lost 9 bases, V lost 6 bases, and 12 bases had no gene match. The germline gives CDR1 MNHEY, CDR2 SMNVEV (reference sequence). The CDR3 DNA reads as TGTGCCAGCAGCTCCGGGGCTAGCGGGAGGGGCGGTGAGCAGTTCTTC. Amino acids: CASSSGASGRGGEQFF.

This clone has a handful of counts. J is TRBJ1-1 and V is TRBV6-4, with 9 bases lining up with TRBD1. CDR1 is MRHNA, CDR2 SNTAGT, per germline. V lost 1 base to trimming and J lost 3 bases; unmatched junction nucleotides: 6. This CDR3 comprises 16 residues. CDR3 in amino acids: CASSDFWTGEDTEAFF. CDR3 DNA sequence: TGTGCCAGCAGTGACTTCTGGACAGGGGAGGACACTGAAGCTTTCTTT.

The chain recombines TRBV5-1 with TRBJ2-1, with 9 bases fitting TRBD1. The germline CDR1 and CDR2 sequences are SGHRS and YFSETQ. With 3 bases clipped from V and 9 bases from J, the junction kept 10 bases outside the gene matches. This CDR3 is built from 15 residues. CDR3 nucleotide sequence: TGCGCCAGCAGCTCCGTGACAGGGGGAAAGGGTGAGCAGTTCTTC. It is translated as CASSSVTGGKGEQFF.

The chain joins TRBV11-3 to TRBJ2-6; 7 bases match TRBD2. Germline V gene lookup returns CDR1 SGHNT and CDR2 YENEEA. This CDR3 region has 17 residues. V shed 1 base and J 4 bases; nucleotides not matched to a gene: 7. CDR3 loop: CASSLGGGSNGANVLTF. CDR3 bases: TGTGCCAGCAGCTTAGGGGGAGGGTCTAACGGGGCCAACGTCCTGACTTTC.

This chain connects TRBV5-1 to TRBJ1-4, with D unclear. The CDR3 sequence is 15 residues long. Trimming stripped 0 bases from V and 3 bases from J, with 9 bases between. From germline, CDR1 is SGHRS and CDR2 YFSETQ. Here the CDR3 reads CASSLVQSANEKLFF. The CDR3 DNA reads TGCGCCAGCAGCTTGGTACAGTCAGCTAATGAAAAACTGTTTTTT. Supplemented by reference TRBV5-1 and TRBJ1-4, the full variable domain reads KAGVTQTPRYLIKTRGQQVTLSCSPISGHRSVSWYQQTPGQGLQFLFEYFSETQRNKGNFPGRFSGRQFSNSRSEMNVSTLELGDSALYLCASSLVQSANEKLFFGSGTQLSVL.

The J gene is TRBJ2-1, the V gene TRBV27, with 9 bases identical to TRBD2. The CDR3 loop spans 16 amino acids. CDR1 MNHEY and CDR2 SMNVEV come from the germline V gene (reference sequence). V lost 4 bases to trimming and J lost 8 bases; unmatched junction nucleotides: 12. The CDR3 bases are TGTGCCAGCAGTTCCGGAAAGGCGGGAGGGCCCCATGAGCAGTTCTTC. Translation gives CASSSGKAGGPHEQFF.

J is TRBJ1-5 and V is TRBV5-1, with a tentative D call TRBD1 (5 bases). Germline V gives CDR1 SGHRS, CDR2 YFSETQ. V shed 0 bases and J shed 2 bases, with 6 bases lying between them. The CDR3 consists of 14 residues. CDR3 sequence: CASSLGQRNQPQHF. The DNA of the CDR3 is TGCGCCAGCAGCTTGGGACAGCGCAATCAGCCCCAGCATTTT.

The chain uses TRBV3-1 (or the pseudogene TRBV3-2) and TRBJ1-1; D is undetermined. Germline CDR1 reads LGHDT; CDR2 reads YNNKEL (reference sequence). V was shortened by 0 bases and J by 4 bases, with 6 bases between the two germline ends. This CDR3 contains 13 residues. In DNA form, the CDR3 reads TGTGCCAGCAGCCAAGAATTGGCCACTGAAGCTTTCTTT. It translates to CASSQELATEAFF.

The chain carries TRBV3-1 (or the pseudogene TRBV3-2) and TRBJ2-2; D gene ambiguous. V was shortened by 0 bases and J by 3 bases, with 11 bases between the two germline ends. Germline V gene sequence: CDR1 LGHDT, CDR2 YNNKEL (reference sequence). This CDR3 region has 16 residues. CDR3 protein: CASSQDSRLYTGELFF. DNA of the CDR3: TGTGCCAGCAGCCAAGACTCAAGACTGTACACCGGGGAGCTGTTTTTT.

The V and J genes are TRBV6-5 and TRBJ2-7; TRBD1 aligns across 7 bases. CDR3 length: 14 residues. V lost 6 bases, J lost 3 bases, and 8 bases stayed unmatched. The V gene's germline CDR1 is MNHEY and CDR2 SVGAGI. The CDR3 nucleotides are TGTGCCAGCAGCCATAGACAGGGAAGCTACGAGCAGTACTTC. It yields the protein CASSHRQGSYEQYF.

The chain links TRBV4-1 to TRBJ1-6; 10 positions match TRBD1. This CDR3 has 19 residues. Looked up from germline, CDR1 is MGHRA and CDR2 is YSYEKL. J lost 8 bases, V lost 1 base, and 14 bases had no gene match. The CDR3 region is CASSQGGQGDVGIDSPLHF. CDR3 nucleotides: TGCGCCAGCAGCCAAGGAGGACAGGGGGATGTCGGAATTGATTCACCCCTCCACTTT.

This clone was counted a single time. The V call is TRBV5-1, the J call TRBJ1-1, with D uncertain. CDR1 is SGHRS and CDR2 is YFSETQ in the germline V gene. This CDR3 is 13 amino acids long. V shed 4 bases and J shed 1 base, with 8 bases lying between them. CDR3 sequence (DNA): TGCGCCAGCAGCCTTTCCCCGAACACTGAAGCTTTCTTT. Amino acids: CASSLSPNTEAFF.

This sequence joins TRBV16 and TRBJ2-5; 10 nucleotides align to TRBD1. Germline V gene data show CDR1 as KGHSY and CDR2 as FQNENV. With 5 bases clipped from V and 3 bases from J, the junction kept 6 bases outside the gene matches. The length of the CDR3 is 15 residues. In nucleotides, the CDR3 is TGTGCCAGCAGCGGATCCGGACAGGGGGAAGAGACCCAGTACTTC. It is translated as CASSGSGQGEETQYF.

The rearrangement links TRBV12-3 or TRBV12-4 to TRBJ2-7, with a weak D call TRBD1 (5 bases). The CDR3 loop spans 13 amino acids. V gave up 0 bases and J gave up 4 bases, with 7 bases separating them. The CDR3 reads CASSLADIYEQYF. The CDR3 DNA reads TGTGCCAGCAGTTTAGCGGACATTTACGAGCAGTACTTC.

The chain combines TRBV11-2 with TRBJ2-7; D is possibly TRBD2 (7 bases). Deletions cut 3 bases from V and 7 bases from J, with 16 bases between. Germline V lookup: CDR1 SGHAT, CDR2 FQNNGV. This CDR3 contains 14 residues. For the CDR3, the DNA is TGTGCCAGCAGCTTGGGGGGGGGCAGAGGAGAGCAGTACTTC. Amino acids: CASSLGGGRGEQYF. The whole variable domain, remainder taken from reference TRBV11-2 and TRBJ2-7, is EAGVAQSPRYKIIEKRQSVAFWCNPISGHATLYWYQQILGQGPKLLIQFQNNGVVDDSQLPKDRFSAERLKGVDSTLKIQPAKLEDSAVYLCASSLGGGRGEQYFGPGTRLTVT.

This chain uses TRBV2 with TRBJ1-1, with a weak D call TRBD1 (5 bases). V lost 6 bases to trimming and J lost 2 bases, with 13 bases between them. Germline CDR1 reads SNHLY; CDR2 reads FYNNEI. The CDR3 runs 14 residues. The CDR3 bases are TGTGCCAGCAGGGCAGGGTGGTTCAACACTGAAGCTTTCTTT. Translating gives CASRAGWFNTEAFF.